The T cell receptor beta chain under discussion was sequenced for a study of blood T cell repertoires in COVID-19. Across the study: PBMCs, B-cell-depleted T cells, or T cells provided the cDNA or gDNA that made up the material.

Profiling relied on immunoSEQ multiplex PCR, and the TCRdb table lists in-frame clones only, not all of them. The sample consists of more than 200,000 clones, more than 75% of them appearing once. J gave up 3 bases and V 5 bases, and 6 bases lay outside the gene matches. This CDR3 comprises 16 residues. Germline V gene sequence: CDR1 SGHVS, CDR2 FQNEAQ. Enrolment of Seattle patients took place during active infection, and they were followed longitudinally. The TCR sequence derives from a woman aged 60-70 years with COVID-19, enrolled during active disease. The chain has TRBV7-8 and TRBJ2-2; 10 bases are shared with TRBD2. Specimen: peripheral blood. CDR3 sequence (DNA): TGTGCCAGCAGCCTGCTACTAGCGGGATACACCGGGGAGCTGTTTTTT. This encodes CASSLLLAGYTGELFF. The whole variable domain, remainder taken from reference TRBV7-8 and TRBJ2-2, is GAGVSQSPRYKVAKRGQDVALRCDPISGHVSLFWYQQALGQGPEFLTYFQNEAQLDKSGLPSDRFFAERPEGSVSTLKIQRTQQEDSAVYLCASSLLLAGYTGELFFGEGSRLTVL.